These 9 T cell receptor beta chains came from one sample sequenced in a study of shared clonotypes between healthy human individuals (TCRdb year 2020). Preparation of the library involved the immunoSEQ multiplex PCR assay. TCRdb obtained this table from immuneACCESS and retained in-frame rearrangements with V and J assigned. These tables miss some clones; where compared with another copy, unresolved V genes account for less than half of the shortfall, and the remainder is unexplained. For this sample there are roughly 1,100,000 clones; roughly 70% appear just once. The ten largest clones take up about 1.5% of the sample. Sequencing was done on a sample of memory CD4+ T cells sorted from blood. The cell subset or site label, read with the paper, signifies: CD45RA-negative fraction. These receptors all stem from a man between 18 and 29 years old in good health.

The gene calls are TRBV7-2 and TRBJ2-3, with 7 bases aligning to TRBD2. The V gene end was trimmed by 1 base and the J gene end by 5 bases; junction bases not matched to a gene: 9. Germline CDR1 SGHTA, CDR2 FQGNSA. CDR3 length equals 16 residues. The CDR3 sequence: CASSLGQAGPQDTQYF. CDR3 sequence (DNA): TGTGCCAGCAGCTTAGGCCAAGCGGGGCCCCAAGATACGCAGTATTTT.

In its sample, this clone was seen once. The chain carries TRBV11-2 and TRBJ1-2; D remains ambiguous. Trimming took off 0 bases at V and 7 bases at J, with 12 bases between the two ends. The CDR3 runs 14 residues. The V gene's germline CDR1 is SGHAT and CDR2 FQNNGV. CDR3: CASSLDGRNGGYTF. The CDR3 DNA sequence: TGTGCCAGCAGCTTAGACGGCCGGAATGGTGGCTACACCTTC.

On this clone itself: Additional DNA sequences in this sample encode the identical CDR3. CDR3 sequence (DNA): TGTGCCAGCAGCCTCCCGGGCACAGATACGCAGTATTTT. Residues: CASSLPGTDTQYF. The chain recombines TRBV11-2 with TRBJ2-3; D gene unclear. The CDR3 extends over 13 amino acids. V was clipped by 5 bases and J by 1 base, with 7 bases between them. Germline V CDR1 and CDR2: SGHAT, FQNNGV.

This clone was recorded a few times. The chain couples TRBV7-9 to TRBJ2-5; D is unclear. The CDR3 spans 15 residues. Trimming removed 1 base at V and 1 base at J, with 10 bases between. The V gene's germline CDR1 is SEHNR and CDR2 FQNEAQ (reference sequence). CDR3 amino acids: CASSLGTALQETQYF. The CDR3 DNA reads TGTGCCAGCAGCTTAGGTACAGCCCTCCAAGAGACCCAGTACTTC.

This clone has a handful of counts. The junction shows a germline mismatch at one end, possibly a read error. This rearrangement joins TRBV7-7 to TRBJ1-4; unclear D gene. CDR3 length: 14 residues. Germline lookup yields CDR1 SSHAT and CDR2 FNYEAQ (reference sequence). The CDR3 DNA sequence: TGTGCTAGCAGCTTAGTCAGAGCTAATGAAAAACTGTTTTTT. Encoded protein: CASSLVRANEKLFF.

The chain combines TRBV7-2 with TRBJ2-2; D tentatively reads TRBD1 or TRBD2 (5 bases each). Germline values: CDR1 SGHTA, CDR2 FQGNSA. Trimming removed 6 bases at V and 5 bases at J, with 19 bases between. This CDR3 has 16 amino acids. The CDR3 loop reads CASSRPGRTGTGELFF. CDR3 DNA: TGTGCCAGCAGTAGGCCGGGACGCACGGGGACCGGGGAGCTGTTTTTT. Combining the CDR3 with reference TRBV7-2 and TRBJ2-2 gives the whole variable domain GAGVSQSPSNKVTEKGKDVELRCDPISGHTALYWYRQSLGQGLEFLIYFQGNSAPDKSGLPSDRFSAERTGGSVSTLTIQRTQQEDSAVYLCASSRPGRTGTGELFFGEGSRLTVL.

The sample holds a few counts of this clone. The chain links TRBV4-1 to TRBJ1-6, with D maybe TRBD1 (5 bases). Trimming cost V 3 bases and J 7 bases, with 10 bases left between them. The germline V gene has CDR1 MGHRA and CDR2 YSYEKL. This CDR3 spans 14 amino acids. The CDR3 DNA follows: TGCGCCAGCAGCCAGGCGGGACTCAATTCACCCCTCCACTTT. Its protein product is CASSQAGLNSPLHF.

The chain uses TRBV4-2 and TRBJ1-1, with TRBD1 as a possible D gene (5 bases). V dropped 0 bases and J dropped 5 bases, with 10 bases sitting between them. The CDR3 spans 14 residues. Germline values: CDR1 LGHNA, CDR2 YNFKEQ. CDR3 in amino acids: CASSQDDGGTEAFF. The CDR3 DNA reads as TGTGCCAGCAGCCAAGATGACGGGGGGACTGAAGCTTTCTTT.

Points on this clone: One junction end disagrees with the germline gene, perhaps due to a read error. The chain is built from TRBV11-1 and TRBJ1-2, with 7 bases lining up with TRBD1. This CDR3 is built from 16 residues. Germline lookup yields CDR1 SGHAT and CDR2 FQDESV (reference sequence). The CDR3 sequence: CASSVATGELKAGYTF. DNA for the CDR3: TGTGCCAGCAGCGTAGCAACAGGGGAGTTAAAGGCTGGCTACACCTTC.